This TCR beta chain was sequenced during a study of T cell responses to AZD1222 COVID-19 vaccine (dated by TCRdb to 2020 to 2023). Regarding the complete study: A total of approximately 240 trial participants underwent TCR sequencing, of whom more than 200 had received two doses of AZD1222 and about 26 had received two doses of the MenACWY control vaccine. Enrollment into the trials was organized by age into subgroups of 18-55, 56-69 and 70-plus years, and those subgroups contained approximately 160, 26 and 62 TCR-sequenced participants, respectively. General conclusions and limits of the study: No day 14 peak-response samples were available, so repertoires were characterized only after the peak T cell response. The 56-69-year group was small, and its depth increase did not reach significance, likely because of low power. Vaccine-associated CD4 TCRs spanned the whole spike protein, with dominant responses in regions 160-218 and 743-854. After two AZD1222 doses, spike-specific TCR breadth and depth were significantly higher than at day 0 and than in MenACWY recipients. Epitopes outside the regions mutated in the B.1.351 and B.1.1.7 variants were reportedly recognized by nearly half of the unique spike-specific TCRs. Participants were mostly white British, with more females than males. The authors suggested clonal diversity may have been underestimated. Conclusions about previously exposed vaccinees are limited, since just a handful of AZD1222 recipients were seropositive for SARS-CoV-2 at baseline.

This clone was seen a single time. No antigen is known for it. Within one base of it there is no much larger clone, and no base qualities were kept. The CDR3 regions of human TCRbeta chains were subjected to immunosequencing. Per the authors' processing: Repertoire TCRs were checked for matches against a reference library of SARS-CoV-2-specific TCRs that had been generated using the MIRA antigen-specificity platform. Breadth was defined as the fraction of unique TCRs that were SARS-CoV-2-associated, and depth was defined as the fraction of total T cells that were SARS-CoV-2-associated. Each spike-specific TCR was assigned to its reactive spike region and to a CD4 or CD8 class using the MIRA data. Log10-transformed breadth and depth values were compared by one-way ANOVA with Sidak's multiple comparisons tests. As stored in TCRdb, this immuneACCESS dataset retains in-frame rearrangements with V and J assigned. A fraction of the clones does not appear; measured against another copy, unresolved V genes explain less than half of the discrepancy, and the remainder lacks a known reason. From that table come the V and J calls and clone size; the DNA was used to work out D and trimming. The sample contains roughly 160,000 clones, about 90% of them found a single time. 4.4% of the sample is held by the ten biggest clonotypes.

Reading the label with the study, this specimen's time point is: baseline before first vaccination. Sample treatment or condition, as interpreted from the label and publication: meningococcal conjugate vaccine given as trial control. The vaccinee samples were drawn from two UK trials, COV001 and COV002, one of which was a single-blind randomized controlled phase 2/3 trial testing AZD1222 (ChAdOx1 nCoV-19) in healthy adults. For TCRbeta chain sequencing, PBMC samples were collected from trial participants at day 0 and at day 28 after the second dose. This receptor was taken from an adult in good health. This specimen consisted of peripheral blood, obtained on day 0 of MenACWY control vaccination.

CDR3 sequence: CASSLSWAGAEYNEQFF. The nucleotide sequence is given as TGTGCCAGCAGTTTGAGTTGGGCGGGAGCGGAGTACAATGAGCAGTTCTTC. Rearrangement joined TRBV27 to TRBJ2-1; the junction holds 7 bases that match TRBD2. The CDR3 holds 17 amino acids from the cysteine to the phenylalanine. Only the CDR3 DNA stays, 51 bases, in frame from base 1. The germline V gene (reference sequence) yields MNHEY for CDR1 and SMNVEV for CDR2. Trimming leaves V shorter by 3 bases and J shorter by 4 bases, with the junction holding 12 bases beyond the gene matches.